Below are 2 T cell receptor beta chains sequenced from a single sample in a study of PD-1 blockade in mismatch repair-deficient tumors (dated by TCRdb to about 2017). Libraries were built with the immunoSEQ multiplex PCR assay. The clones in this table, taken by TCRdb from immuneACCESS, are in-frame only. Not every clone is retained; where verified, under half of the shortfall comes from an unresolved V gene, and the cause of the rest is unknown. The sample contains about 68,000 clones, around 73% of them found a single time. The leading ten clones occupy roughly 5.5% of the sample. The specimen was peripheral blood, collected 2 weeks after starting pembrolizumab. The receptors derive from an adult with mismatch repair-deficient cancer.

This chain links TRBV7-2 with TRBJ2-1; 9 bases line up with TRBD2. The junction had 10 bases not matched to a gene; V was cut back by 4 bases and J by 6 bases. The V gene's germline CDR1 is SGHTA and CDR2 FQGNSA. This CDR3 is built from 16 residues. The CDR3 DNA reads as TGTGCCAGCAGCTCCTACGAAGCGGGAGGAGGCAATGAGCAGTTCTTC. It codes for CASSSYEAGGGNEQFF.

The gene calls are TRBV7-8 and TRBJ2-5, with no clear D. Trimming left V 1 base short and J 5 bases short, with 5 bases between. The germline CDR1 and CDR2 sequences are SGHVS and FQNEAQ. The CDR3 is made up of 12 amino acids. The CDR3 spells CASSLVAETQYF. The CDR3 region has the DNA TGTGCCAGCAGCTTAGTTGCGGAGACCCAGTACTTC. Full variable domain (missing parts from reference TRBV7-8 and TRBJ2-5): GAGVSQSPRYKVAKRGQDVALRCDPISGHVSLFWYQQALGQGPEFLTYFQNEAQLDKSGLPSDRFFAERPEGSVSTLKIQRTQQEDSAVYLCASSLVAETQYFGPGTRLLVL.